Given below is one T cell receptor (beta chain) in context. What it recognizes is unknown. Trimming took 3 bases from V and 5 from J; bases not matched to a gene: 4. The CDR3 is 15 residues long. Germline CDR1 LGHNA, CDR2 YSLEER. The PCR contained 60 Vbeta and 13 Jbeta primers. Under the authors' procedure: In a later analysis, the count reached about 80 million unique TCR beta chains, with roughly 11 million shared. Assay: immunoSEQ multiplex PCR; the TCRdb copy retains only in-frame clones and omits some. Clone size and the V and J calls come from that table; the DNA yielded D and trimming. The sample has under 200,000 clones; 75% to 85% are singletons. The data were taken from a study of cytomegalovirus exposure and HLA in healthy donors. Study observations and caveats: In an earlier analysis, productive rearrangement rates for most beta V segments clustered near 87% or 30%. It has been reported that TCR beta sequences accurately predicted the HLA-A and HLA-B alleles of most subjects. Roughly uniform depth of sequencing across donors was assumed in presence/absence analyses.

The gene calls are TRBV4-3 and TRBJ1-2; TRBD1 agrees at 12 bases. The source material was PBMCs. The sequence derives from a woman in her forties or fifties in good health and CMV-seronegative. CDR3 loop: CASSHLGQGAYGYTF. CDR3 in DNA: TGCGCCAGCAGCCACCTGGGACAGGGGGCTTATGGCTACACCTTC.